Below, one TCR beta chain is given with its context. As yet, its antigen is unknown. The data were taken from a study of cytomegalovirus exposure and HLA in healthy donors. The study's findings and limits: Accurate prediction of HLA-A and HLA-B alleles (for most subjects) was reportedly achieved from TCR beta sequences. Rarity characterized most TCR sequences, yet some public TCRs appeared in many donors. The study flagged some 180 TCR beta chains as cytomegalovirus-associated. A later analysis linked about 17,000 TCR beta sequences to HLA alleles at 0.05 false discovery rate.

It was with 60 Vbeta and 13 Jbeta primers that the PCR ran. Generated by immunoSEQ multiplex PCR, the TCRdb table keeps only in-frame clones and is missing some. The sample shows around 220,000 clones, about 83% of them seen only once. The ends were cut back, 7 bases at V and 4 bases at J, with 11 bases in the middle. CDR1 MNHEY and CDR2 SVGAGI come from the germline V gene. The length of the CDR3 is 13 residues. Sequencing was done on a sample of PBMCs. The receptor comes from a girl aged 5-17 years in good health and CMV-seronegative. The chain joins TRBV6-5 to TRBJ1-5, with D maybe TRBD1 (6 bases). This chain's CDR3 is CASKGGGNQPQHF. Here the CDR3 DNA reads TGTGCCAGCAAAGGGGGTGGTAATCAGCCCCAGCATTTT.